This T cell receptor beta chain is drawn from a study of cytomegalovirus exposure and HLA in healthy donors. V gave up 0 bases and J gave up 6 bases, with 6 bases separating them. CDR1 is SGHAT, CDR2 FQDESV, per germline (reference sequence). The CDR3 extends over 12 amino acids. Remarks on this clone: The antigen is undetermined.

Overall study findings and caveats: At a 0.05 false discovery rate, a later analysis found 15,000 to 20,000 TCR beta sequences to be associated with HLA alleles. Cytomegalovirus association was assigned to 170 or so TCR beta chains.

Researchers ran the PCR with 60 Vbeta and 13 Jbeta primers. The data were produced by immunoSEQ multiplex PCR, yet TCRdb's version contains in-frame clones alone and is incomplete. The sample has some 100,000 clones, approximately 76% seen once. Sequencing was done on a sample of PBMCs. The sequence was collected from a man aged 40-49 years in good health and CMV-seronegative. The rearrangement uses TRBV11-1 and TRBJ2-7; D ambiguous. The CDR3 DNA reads TGTGCCAGCAGCTTAGCGTATAGCGAGCAGTACTTC. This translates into CASSLAYSEQYF. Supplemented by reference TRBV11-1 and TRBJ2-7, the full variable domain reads EAEVAQSPRYKITEKSQAVAFWCDPISGHATLYWYRQILGQGPELLVQFQDESVVDDSQLPKDRFSAERLKGVDSTLKIQPAELGDSAMYLCASSLAYSEQYFGPGTRLTVT.